The clone carrying this T cell receptor (beta chain) was seen a single time. This sample was included in a study of blood T cell repertoires in COVID-19. Study-wide context: Both acute and convalescent COVID-19 samples were obtained from the United States, Italy and Spain.

The V gene lost 9 bases and the J gene lost 9 bases, with 15 bases spanning the gap. CDR1 is SNHLY, CDR2 FYNNEI, per germline. This CDR3 has 12 amino acids. Original methodology: Amplified reference gene primers provided the basis for estimating nucleated cell counts. Sequenced by immunoSEQ multiplex PCR; TCRdb stores in-frame clones only, minus some. V, J and clone size were drawn from that table, and D and trimming were deduced from the DNA. The repertoire includes roughly 110,000 clones, 80% to 85% of them detected once, and roughly 7.9% sits in the top ten. This chain links TRBV2 with TRBJ2-1; TRBD2 is a possible D gene (6 bases). The specimen was peripheral blood. This clonotype was obtained from a man between 70 and 80 years old with acute or convalescent COVID-19. The CDR3 sequence: CASLPGRGEQFF. The CDR3 DNA is TGTGCCAGTCTTCCTGGGCGGGGTGAGCAGTTCTTC.